The 17 T cell receptor beta chains reported below all come from one sample, sequenced in a study of cytomegalovirus exposure and HLA in healthy donors. The PCR used 60 Vbeta and 13 Jbeta primers. Here immunoSEQ multiplex PCR was the method, and the copy in TCRdb shows in-frame clones only, minus some. The data hold approximately 150,000 clones, with approximately 80% observed a single time. The sequenced sample consisted of PBMCs. The receptors originated from a young man in good health and CMV-seropositive.

V usage is TRBV4-1 and J usage is TRBJ1-4; D possibly corresponds to TRBD1 (6 bases). Germline CDR1 and CDR2: MGHRA and YSYEKL. This CDR3 comprises 14 residues. V lost 4 bases, J lost 7 bases, and 13 bases lay in between. The CDR3 DNA sequence: TGCGCCAGCAGCCCGTCGGGGGGCAGTGAAAAACTGTTTTTT. This translates into CASSPSGGSEKLFF.

This clone was counted between two and nine times. The V gene is TRBV4-2, the J gene TRBJ2-5; 8 bases align to TRBD2. Trimming removed 4 bases from V and 5 bases from J; junction bases left unmatched: 9. CDR1 LGHNA and CDR2 YNFKEQ come from the germline V gene. The CDR3 totals 15 residues. CDR3 nucleotide sequence: TGTGCCAGCAGCCTCTCAGACCCTAGCGGGGAGACCCAGTACTTC. This translates into CASSLSDPSGETQYF.

The V call is TRBV7-6, the J call TRBJ2-7, with D perhaps matching TRBD2 (5 bases). This CDR3 spans 13 amino acids. Looked up from germline, CDR1 is SGHVS and CDR2 is FNYEAQ. V lost 5 bases and J 0 bases, leaving 8 bases between the germline ends. This chain's CDR3 is CASSPGLSYEQYF. CDR3 DNA: TGTGCCAGCAGCCCCGGACTCTCCTACGAGCAGTACTTC. The whole variable domain, filled in from reference TRBV7-6 and TRBJ2-7, reads GAGVSQSPRYKVTKRGQDVALRCDPISGHVSLYWYRQALGQGPEFLTYFNYEAQQDKSGLPNDRFSAERPEGSISTLTIQRTEQRDSAMYRCASSPGLSYEQYFGPGTRLTVT.

The rearrangement links TRBV11-2 to TRBJ1-1; TRBD1 might be the D (5 bases). Trimming pared 2 bases from V and 2 bases from J, leaving 12 bases between. CDR3 size: 15 residues. Germline V CDR1 and CDR2: SGHAT, FQNNGV. CDR3 protein: CASSLMEGYNTEAFF. In DNA, the CDR3 is TGTGCCAGCAGCTTAATGGAGGGGTATAACACTGAAGCTTTCTTT.

CDR3 nucleotide sequence: TGCGCCAGCCGTGTCCTAGCGGGAGCGTTTGAGACCCAGTACTTC. Translating it yields CASRVLAGAFETQYF. This rearrangement joins TRBV5-1 to TRBJ2-5; TRBD2 matches at 10 bases. After removal of 7 bases from V and 5 bases from J, the junction contained 11 bases not matched to a gene. The CDR3 is 15 residues long. The germline gives CDR1 SGHRS, CDR2 YFSETQ.

A single count supports this clone. The chain combines TRBV5-4 with TRBJ2-1; 7 bases match TRBD2. Germline values: CDR1 SGHNT, CDR2 YYREEE (reference sequence). The J segment lost 0 bases and the V segment lost 4 bases, leaving 4 bases of the junction unmatched. This CDR3 comprises 15 residues. CDR3 nucleotides: TGTGCCAGCAGCCGGCGGGGGAGCTCCTACAATGAGCAGTTCTTC. Its protein product is CASSRRGSSYNEQFF. Complete variable domain (other parts from reference TRBV5-4 and TRBJ2-1): ETGVTQSPTHLIKTRGQQVTLRCSSQSGHNTVSWYQQALGQGPQFIFQYYREEENGRGNFPPRFSGLQFPNYSSELNVNALELDDSALYLCASSRRGSSYNEQFFGPGTRLTVL.

The chain employs TRBV5-1 and TRBJ1-5; possible D gene TRBD1, 5 bases. Germline CDR1 and CDR2: SGHRS and YFSETQ. Trimming shortened V by 0 bases and J by 2 bases, and 6 bases separated the two germline ends. The CDR3 loop spans 14 amino acids. The CDR3 sequence: CASSLEGGNQPQHF. The CDR3 coding sequence is TGCGCCAGCAGCTTGGAAGGGGGCAATCAGCCCCAGCATTTT.

The chain is built from TRBV9 and TRBJ1-1, with D perhaps TRBD1 (5 bases). Germline V gene sequence: CDR1 SGDLS, CDR2 YYNGEE. Trimming removed 0 bases from V and 6 bases from J, with 15 bases in between. The CDR3 consists of 15 residues. CDR3 bases: TGTGCCAGCAGCGTAGCCACGGGCGAAGGGGCTGAAGCTTTCTTT. Protein product: CASSVATGEGAEAFF.

The chain carries TRBV28 and TRBJ2-7; no definite D call. The CDR3 is 14 residues long. V dropped 3 bases and J dropped 3 bases, with 12 bases sitting between them. CDR1 and CDR2 from the germline V gene are MDHEN and SYDVKM. In nucleotides, the CDR3 is TGTGCCAGCAGTTTCTCTCCCCGTAACTACGAGCAGTACTTC. This codes for CASSFSPRNYEQYF.

This clone was observed once. The CDR3 DNA follows: TGTGCCACGGGTGGAGCCTACGAGCAGTACTTC. Translation gives CATGGAYEQYF. The chain uses TRBV27 and TRBJ2-7; D remains ambiguous. The CDR3 covers 11 residues. Trimming pared 10 bases from V and 2 bases from J, leaving 9 bases between. Per the germline V gene, CDR1 is MNHEY and CDR2 is SMNVEV (reference sequence).

The gene calls are TRBV19 and TRBJ2-1; TRBD2 agrees at 14 bases. The CDR3 has 15 residues. Looked up from germline, CDR1 is LNHDA and CDR2 is SQIVND (reference sequence). The ends lost 4 bases at V and 8 bases at J; junction bases unmatched: 4. CDR3 bases: TGTGCCAGTAGTACCCGGACTAGCGGGAGGTATGAGCAGTTCTTC. Residues: CASSTRTSGRYEQFF.

In DNA form, the CDR3 reads TGTGCCAGCAGTGAAACGGCGCGGGGGGCGAACACCGGGGAGCTGTTTTTT. It translates to CASSETARGANTGELFF. This chain links TRBV2 with TRBJ2-2, with 8 bases aligning to TRBD2. After removal of 2 bases from V and 0 bases from J, the junction contained 5 bases not matched to a gene. The germline CDR1 and CDR2 sequences are SNHLY and FYNNEI. The CDR3 sequence is 17 residues long.

This chain links TRBV5-4 with TRBJ1-2; TRBD1 agrees at 9 bases. This CDR3 spans 14 amino acids. CDR1 SGHNT and CDR2 YYREEE come from the germline V gene (reference sequence). Trimming cost V 6 bases and J 7 bases; bases outside gene matches: 10. The chain's CDR3 is CASTMGQGSGGYTF. The DNA of the CDR3 is TGTGCCAGCACCATGGGACAGGGAAGTGGTGGCTACACCTTC. The variable domain in full, with the rest retrieved from reference TRBV5-4 and TRBJ1-2, is ETGVTQSPTHLIKTRGQQVTLRCSSQSGHNTVSWYQQALGQGPQFIFQYYREEENGRGNFPPRFSGLQFPNYSSELNVNALELDDSALYLCASTMGQGSGGYTFGSGTRLTVV.

This chain uses TRBV29-1 with TRBJ2-5; D ambiguous. Trimming took off 4 bases at V and 4 bases at J, with 16 bases between the two ends. The CDR3 runs 14 residues. Germline V lookup: CDR1 SQVTM, CDR2 ANQGSEA. CDR3 nucleotide sequence: TGCAGCGTTGGGGCCAGGTTGGCCCGAGAGACCCAGTACTTC. Its translation: CSVGARLARETQYF. Supplemented by reference TRBV29-1 and TRBJ2-5, the full variable domain reads SAVISQKPSRDICQRGTSLTIQCQVDSQVTMMFWYRQQPGQSLTLIATANQGSEATYESGFVIDKFPISRPNLTFSTLTVSNMSPEDSSIYLCSVGARLARETQYFGPGTRLLVL.

As to this clone: Its ends do not fully match the called genes, so a read error is possible. This chain uses TRBV7-9 with TRBJ2-7; 10 positions match TRBD1. This CDR3 has 15 amino acids. Germline V CDR1 and CDR2: SEHNR, FQNEAQ (reference sequence). CDR3 nucleotides: TGTTCCAGCAGCTTAGCCCGGGGACAGGGGTACGAGCAGTACTTC. Amino acids: CSSSLARGQGYEQYF.

This clone was seen once. CDR3 DNA: TGCGCCAGCAGCTGGGACGGGACTAGCGCAGATACGCAGTATTTT. Translation: CASSWDGTSADTQYF. The chain carries TRBV5-1 and TRBJ2-3; the match to TRBD2 covers 10 bases. The CDR3 has 15 residues. Germline V gene lookup returns CDR1 SGHRS and CDR2 YFSETQ. V shed 3 bases, J shed 4 bases, and the junction held 5 bases outside the gene matches. Together with reference TRBV5-1 and TRBJ2-3, the CDR3 gives the full variable domain: KAGVTQTPRYLIKTRGQQVTLSCSPISGHRSVSWYQQTPGQGLQFLFEYFSETQRNKGNFPGRFSGRQFSNSRSEMNVSTLELGDSALYLCASSWDGTSADTQYFGPGTRLTVL.

The chain couples TRBV28 to TRBJ2-2; D perhaps matches TRBD2 (6 bases). CDR1 is MDHEN and CDR2 is SYDVKM in the germline V gene. V gave up 7 bases and J gave up 3 bases, with 18 bases separating them. The CDR3 is made up of 16 amino acids. This CDR3 is CASKTREARDTGELFF. The CDR3 DNA reads as TGTGCCAGCAAAACAAGGGAGGCAAGGGACACCGGGGAGCTGTTTTTT.